This T cell receptor beta chain is from a study of blood T cells in healthy people across ages. Per the germline V gene, CDR1 is SEHNR and CDR2 is FQNEAQ (reference sequence). V lost 2 bases to trimming and J lost 3 bases; unmatched junction nucleotides: 12. This CDR3 is built from 17 residues. With a J-beta primer mix and a sample-barcoded 5' primer, a second PCR ran roughly 6 to 11 cycles. Samples each returned at least 2.5 million CDR3-containing paired-end reads. A single record per CDR3 protein comes from TCRdb applying MiXCR to the 5' RACE reads. This table holds over a million distinct CDR3 sequences, approximately 59% found once. This clonotype was seen a handful of times. The antigen is not known. General study results and limits: Unknown donor CMV status possibly confounded expanded clonotype changes.

This TCR was recovered from a man between 18 and 35 years old in good health. The sequencing input was blood. The rearrangement links TRBV7-9 to TRBJ2-5; 7 bases match TRBD2. CDR3 region: CASSLRGTSVPKETQYF. The CDR3 DNA sequence: TGTGCCAGCAGCTTAAGAGGTACTAGCGTTCCCAAAGAGACCCAGTACTTC.